The clone carrying this T cell receptor beta chain was seen a single time. Antigen unknown. Healthy bone marrow donors formed the donor group. The data stem from a study of cytomegalovirus exposure and HLA in healthy donors. The PCR contained 60 Vbeta and 13 Jbeta primers. Measured with immunoSEQ multiplex PCR; TCRdb has only the in-frame clones, and not every one. The repertoire holds about 100,000 clones, with 65% to 90% as singletons. V lost 7 bases and J 9 bases, leaving 14 bases between the germline ends. Germline V gene sequence: CDR1 SEHNR, CDR2 FQNEAQ (reference sequence). The CDR3 extends over 12 amino acids. General study results and limits: The only immune exposure information that was available was CMV serostatus.

This sequence joins TRBV7-9 and TRBJ2-3; a weak D match, TRBD2 (5 bases). The TCR sequence derives from a woman aged 18-30 years in good health and CMV-seronegative. Input material: PBMCs. The CDR3 loop reads CASTQSGGTQYF. The CDR3 DNA reads as TGTGCCAGCACCCAGTCTGGAGGAACGCAGTATTTT.